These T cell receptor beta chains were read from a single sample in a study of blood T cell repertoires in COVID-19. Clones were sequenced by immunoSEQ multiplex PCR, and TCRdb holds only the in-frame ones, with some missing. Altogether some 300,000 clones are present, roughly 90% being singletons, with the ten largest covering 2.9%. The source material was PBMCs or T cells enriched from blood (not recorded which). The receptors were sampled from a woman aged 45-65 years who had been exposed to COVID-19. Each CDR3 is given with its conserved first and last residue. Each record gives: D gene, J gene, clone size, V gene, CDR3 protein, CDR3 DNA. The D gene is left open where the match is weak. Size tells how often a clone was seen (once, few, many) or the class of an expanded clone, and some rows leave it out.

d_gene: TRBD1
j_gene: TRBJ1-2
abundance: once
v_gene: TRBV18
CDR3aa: CASSPTGTVYGYTF
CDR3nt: TGTGCCAGCTCACCAACCGGGACAGTATATGGCTACACCTTC

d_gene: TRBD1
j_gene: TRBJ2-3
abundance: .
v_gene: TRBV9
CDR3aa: CASSVAGQGSTDTQYF
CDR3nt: TGTGCCAGCAGCGTAGCGGGACAGGGGAGCACAGATACGCAGTATTTT

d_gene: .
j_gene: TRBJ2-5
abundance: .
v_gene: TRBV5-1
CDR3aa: CASSLVEDNSLKTQYF
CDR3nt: TGCGCCAGCAGCTTGGTTGAGGATAACTCCTTGAAGACCCAGTACTTC

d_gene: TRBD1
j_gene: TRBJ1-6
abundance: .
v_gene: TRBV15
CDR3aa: CATSTGQGGSPLHF
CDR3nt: TGTGCCACCAGCACGGGACAGGGGGGTTCACCCCTCCACTTT

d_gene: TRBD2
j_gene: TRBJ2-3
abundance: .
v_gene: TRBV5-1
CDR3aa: CASSLGTSGSDTQYF
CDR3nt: TGCGCCAGCAGCCTCGGGACTAGCGGCTCAGATACGCAGTATTTT

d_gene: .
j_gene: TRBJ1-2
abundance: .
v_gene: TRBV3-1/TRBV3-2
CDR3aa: CASSQDSTGSGYTF
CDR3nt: TGTGCCAGCAGCCAAGATTCAACAGGGAGTGGCTACACCTTC

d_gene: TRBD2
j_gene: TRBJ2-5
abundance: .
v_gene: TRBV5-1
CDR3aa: CASSPGTSGGQETQYF
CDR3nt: TGCGCCAGCAGCCCCGGGACTAGCGGGGGCCAAGAGACCCAGTACTTC

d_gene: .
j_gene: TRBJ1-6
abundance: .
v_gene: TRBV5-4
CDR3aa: CASSFPGQPNSPLHF
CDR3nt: TGTGCCAGCAGCTTCCCCGGACAGCCAAATTCACCCCTCCACTTT

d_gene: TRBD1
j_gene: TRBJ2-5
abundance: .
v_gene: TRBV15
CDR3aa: CATRTGQSQETQYF
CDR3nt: TGTGCCACCCGGACAGGGCAATCTCAAGAGACCCAGTACTTC

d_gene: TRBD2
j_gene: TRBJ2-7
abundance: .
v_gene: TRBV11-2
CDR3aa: CASSLLTSGGLTYEQYF
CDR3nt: TGTGCCAGCAGCTTATTAACTAGCGGGGGTTTAACCTACGAGCAGTACTTC

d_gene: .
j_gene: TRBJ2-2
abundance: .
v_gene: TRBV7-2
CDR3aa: CASSLTPGELFF
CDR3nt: TGTGCCAGCAGCTTAACTCCCGGGGAGCTGTTTTTT

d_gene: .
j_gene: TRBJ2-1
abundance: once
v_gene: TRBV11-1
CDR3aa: CASSSSPSFQEQFF
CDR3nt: TGTGCCAGCAGCTCCTCCCCGTCCTTTCAGGAGCAGTTCTTC

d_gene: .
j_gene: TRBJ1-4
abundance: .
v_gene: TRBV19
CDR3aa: CASTGGKWEKLFF
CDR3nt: TGTGCCAGTACGGGGGGGAAATGGGAAAAACTGTTTTTT

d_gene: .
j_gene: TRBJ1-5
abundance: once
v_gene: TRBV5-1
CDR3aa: CASSRDSDQPQHF
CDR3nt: TGCGCCAGCAGCCGGGACTCTGATCAGCCCCAGCATTTT

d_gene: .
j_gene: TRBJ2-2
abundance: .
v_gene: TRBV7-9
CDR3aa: CASSSRTVNTGELFF
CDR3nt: TGTGCCAGCAGCTCCCGGACTGTGAACACCGGGGAGCTGTTTTTT

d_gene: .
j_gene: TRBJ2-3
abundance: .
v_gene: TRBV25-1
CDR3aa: CASSAQGQTDTQYF
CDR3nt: TGTGCCAGCAGTGCTCAGGGGCAGACAGATACGCAGTATTTT

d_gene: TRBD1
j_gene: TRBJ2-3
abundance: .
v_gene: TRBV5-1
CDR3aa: CASSPRGLADTQYF
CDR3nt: TGCGCCAGCAGCCCGAGGGGGCTGGCAGATACGCAGTATTTT

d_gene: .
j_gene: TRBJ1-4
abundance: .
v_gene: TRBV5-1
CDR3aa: CASSTTDSSNEKLFF
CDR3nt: TGCGCCAGCAGCACCACGGACAGTTCTAATGAAAAACTGTTTTTT

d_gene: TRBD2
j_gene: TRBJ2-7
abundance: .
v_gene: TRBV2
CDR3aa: CASTIAGGNSYEQYF
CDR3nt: TGTGCCAGCACCATAGCGGGGGGTAACTCCTACGAGCAGTACTTC

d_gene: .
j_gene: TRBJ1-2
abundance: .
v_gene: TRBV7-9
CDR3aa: CASSLTQGYGYTF
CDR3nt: TGTGCCAGCAGCTTAACCCAGGGATACGGCTACACCTTC

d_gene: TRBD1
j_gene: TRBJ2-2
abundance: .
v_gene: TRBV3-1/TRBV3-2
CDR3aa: CASSQGTGGNTGELFF
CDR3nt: TGTGCCAGCAGCCAGGGGACAGGGGGGAACACCGGGGAGCTGTTTTTT

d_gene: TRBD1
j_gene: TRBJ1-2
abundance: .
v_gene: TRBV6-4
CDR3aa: CASSPTFGTARDGYTF
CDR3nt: TGTGCCAGCAGTCCGACATTTGGGACAGCGAGAGATGGCTACACCTTC

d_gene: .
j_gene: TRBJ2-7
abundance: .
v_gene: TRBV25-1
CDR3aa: CASSEQATYEQYF
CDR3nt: TGTGCCAGCAGTGAACAAGCCACCTACGAGCAGTACTTC

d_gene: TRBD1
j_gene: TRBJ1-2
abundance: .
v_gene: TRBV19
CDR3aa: CASSGTGQTTNYGYTF
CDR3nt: TGTGCCAGTAGTGGGACAGGCCAAACTACAAACTATGGCTACACCTTC

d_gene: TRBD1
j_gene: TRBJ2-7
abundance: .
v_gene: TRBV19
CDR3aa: CASSIYRGLSYEQYF
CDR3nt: TGTGCCAGTAGTATCTACAGGGGGCTATCCTACGAGCAGTACTTC

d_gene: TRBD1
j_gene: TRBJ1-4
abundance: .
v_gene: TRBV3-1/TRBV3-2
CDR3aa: CASSREQGWDEKLFF
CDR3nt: TGTGCCAGCAGCCGTGAACAGGGGTGGGATGAAAAACTGTTTTTT

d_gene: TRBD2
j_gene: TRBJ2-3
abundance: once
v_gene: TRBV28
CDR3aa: CASSLSGLAGGTDTQYF
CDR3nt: TGTGCCAGCAGTTTATCCGGACTAGCGGGGGGCACAGATACGCAGTATTTT

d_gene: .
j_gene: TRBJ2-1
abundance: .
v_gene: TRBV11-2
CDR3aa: CASSSDRYNEQFF
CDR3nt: TGTGCCAGCAGCTCGGACAGATACAATGAGCAGTTCTTC

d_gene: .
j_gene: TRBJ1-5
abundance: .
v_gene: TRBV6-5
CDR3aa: CASSYAGVGGNQPQHF
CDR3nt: TGTGCCAGCAGTTACGCGGGGGTTGGTGGCAATCAGCCCCAGCATTTT

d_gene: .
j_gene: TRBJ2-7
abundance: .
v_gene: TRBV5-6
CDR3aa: CASSLYRAYEQYF
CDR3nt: TGTGCCAGCAGCTTGTACAGGGCTTACGAGCAGTACTTC

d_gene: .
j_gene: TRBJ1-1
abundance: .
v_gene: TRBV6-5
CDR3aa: CASSRGEGEAFF
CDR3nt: TGTGCCAGCAGCAGGGGAGAGGGTGAAGCTTTCTTT

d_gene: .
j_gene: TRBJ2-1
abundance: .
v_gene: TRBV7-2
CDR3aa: CASSLVSASSYNEQFF
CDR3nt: TGTGCCAGCAGCTTAGTTTCTGCGAGCTCCTACAATGAGCAGTTCTTC

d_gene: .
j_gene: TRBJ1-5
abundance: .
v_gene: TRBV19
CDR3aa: CASSRGESGQPQHF
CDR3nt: TGTGCCAGTAGTAGGGGGGAAAGTGGTCAGCCCCAGCATTTT

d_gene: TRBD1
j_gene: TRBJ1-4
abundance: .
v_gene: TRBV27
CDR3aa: CASSSYQGDEKLFF
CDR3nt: TGTGCCAGCAGTAGTTATCAGGGGGATGAAAAACTGTTTTTT